Below, 31 T cell receptor beta chains from the same sample are listed, as sequenced in a study of OX40 agonist ivuxolimab in advanced cancers. Clones were read by immunoSEQ multiplex PCR, and TCRdb kept only the in-frame ones, dropping some. Of thousands of clones in the sample, around 71% were seen once. Sequencing was performed on CD4+ or CD8+ T cells sorted from blood, taken in a trial of the OX40 agonist ivuxolimab. The receptors stem from an adult with an advanced solid tumor such as melanoma, head and neck, liver or kidney cancer.

The chain employs TRBV6-4 and TRBJ2-3; 10 bases agree with TRBD1. The CDR3 sequence is 14 residues long. In germline, CDR1 is MRHNA, CDR2 SNTAGT. Trimming at V came to 3 bases and at J to 4 bases, leaving 1 base not matched to a gene. CDR3 in amino acids: CASSEGQGADTQYF. DNA of the CDR3: TGTGCCAGCAGTGAAGGACAGGGGGCAGATACGCAGTATTTT.

The chain is built from TRBV14 and TRBJ1-1; 12 nucleotides agree with TRBD1. The CDR3 is 16 residues long. V was pared by 0 bases and J by 7 bases, with 6 bases of the junction left unmatched. Per the germline V gene, CDR1 is SGHDN and CDR2 is FVKESK. The CDR3 sequence: CASSQDLGTGGLEAFF. CDR3 sequence (DNA): TGTGCCAGCAGCCAAGATTTAGGGACAGGGGGCCTTGAAGCTTTCTTT. Together with reference TRBV14 and TRBJ1-1, the CDR3 gives the full variable domain: EAGVTQFPSHSVIEKGQTVTLRCDPISGHDNLYWYRRVMGKEIKFLLHFVKESKQDESGMPNNRFLAERTGGTYSTLKVQPAELEDSGVYFCASSQDLGTGGLEAFFGQGTRLTVV.

CDR3 coding DNA: TGCGCCAGCAACGACCCGAGCTCCTACGAGCAGTACTTC. It translates to CASNDPSSYEQYF. The chain links TRBV4-1 to TRBJ2-7, with no clear D. Trimming left V 7 bases short and J 0 bases short, with 10 bases between. Germline CDR1 reads MGHRA; CDR2 reads YSYEKL. The CDR3 loop spans 13 amino acids.

The CDR3 protein is CASSSRTDRAWSGYTF. The CDR3 DNA reads as TGTGCCAGCAGCTCCCGAACCGACAGGGCTTGGTCCGGCTACACCTTC. The chain employs TRBV21-1 and TRBJ1-2; TRBD1, the D gene given by the table, was not confirmed from the DNA. TRBV21-1 is recorded as a pseudogene. The CDR3 is made up of 16 amino acids.

CDR3 residues: CASSATGVGNTIYF. The CDR3 DNA sequence: TGTGCCAGCAGCGCTACAGGGGTGGGAAACACCATATATTTT. The rearrangement uses TRBV5-6 and TRBJ1-3, with 7 bases matching TRBD1. The CDR3 consists of 14 residues. Germline CDR1 reads SGHDT; CDR2 reads YYEEEE. With V trimmed by 4 bases and J by 4 bases, 5 bases remained unmatched.

This clone was counted once. The chain has TRBV7-8 and TRBJ2-1; 11 positions match TRBD2. With 1 base clipped from V and 4 bases from J, the junction kept 6 bases outside the gene matches. Germline-derived CDR1 and CDR2 are SGHVS and FQNEAQ. The CDR3 has 17 amino acids. The DNA for the CDR3 is TGTGCCAGCAGCTTAGGCGGTACTAGCGGGAGATACAATGAGCAGTTCTTC. Amino acids: CASSLGGTSGRYNEQFF.

The chain joins TRBV11-3 to TRBJ2-7, with 10 bases fitting TRBD1. Trimming cost V 1 base and J 5 bases; bases outside gene matches: 5. The CDR3 is 15 amino acids. From germline, CDR1 is SGHNT and CDR2 YENEEA. The CDR3, as DNA: TGTGCCAGCAGCTTAGGCCCGACAGGGGGCAACGAGCAGTACTTC. It encodes CASSLGPTGGNEQYF.

The rearrangement joins TRBV6-4 to TRBJ2-1; 10 bases map to TRBD2. J gave up 6 bases and V 5 bases, and 1 base lay outside the gene matches. The CDR3 runs to 13 residues. Germline V gene sequence: CDR1 MRHNA, CDR2 SNTAGT. For the CDR3, the DNA is TGTGCCAGCAGTTGGACTAGCGGCAATGAGCAGTTCTTC. The encoded protein is CASSWTSGNEQFF.

The chain links TRBV4-1 to TRBJ2-7, with unresolved D. CDR3 length: 14 residues. Between the trimmed V and J ends, which lost 0 bases and 2 bases, there was a span of 8 bases. Germline CDR1 MGHRA, CDR2 YSYEKL. CDR3 sequence: CASSQDQAAYEQYF. In nucleotides, the CDR3 is TGCGCCAGCAGCCAAGATCAGGCAGCCTACGAGCAGTACTTC.

The chain uses TRBV11-2 and TRBJ2-1; 7 nucleotides agree with TRBD1. Looked up from germline, CDR1 is SGHAT and CDR2 is FQNNGV. After removal of 5 bases from V and 6 bases from J, the junction contained 4 bases not matched to a gene. The CDR3 loop spans 13 amino acids. This chain's CDR3 is CASSLTGINEQFF. In DNA form, the CDR3 reads TGTGCCAGCAGCCTGACAGGGATCAATGAGCAGTTCTTC.

The V and J genes are TRBV5-4 and TRBJ2-3; TRBD2 agrees at 10 bases. This CDR3 is 15 amino acids long. Germline trimming cut 4 bases from V and 0 bases from J; bases unmatched to any gene: 2. Germline V lookup: CDR1 SGHNT, CDR2 YYREEE (reference sequence). In DNA, the CDR3 is TGTGCCAGCAGCCCGGGACTAGCGAGCACAGATACGCAGTATTTT. Translation: CASSPGLASTDTQYF. The whole variable domain, filled in from reference TRBV5-4 and TRBJ2-3, reads ETGVTQSPTHLIKTRGQQVTLRCSSQSGHNTVSWYQQALGQGPQFIFQYYREEENGRGNFPPRFSGLQFPNYSSELNVNALELDDSALYLCASSPGLASTDTQYFGPGTRLTVL.

The rearrangement uses TRBV7-7 and TRBJ2-7; 7 nucleotides align to TRBD2. The CDR3 covers 15 residues. Germline V gene sequence: CDR1 SSHAT, CDR2 FNYEAQ (reference sequence). Trimming cost V 1 base and J 4 bases; bases outside gene matches: 7. The CDR3 protein is CASSLEAGEGYEQYF. CDR3 sequence (DNA): TGTGCCAGCAGCTTAGAGGCGGGAGAAGGGTACGAGCAGTACTTC.

This clone was found once. V is TRBV28 and J is TRBJ1-5; 7 bases agree with TRBD1. The germline V gene has CDR1 MDHEN and CDR2 SYDVKM. V dropped 3 bases and J dropped 6; count of bases not matched to a gene: 11. The CDR3 has 16 residues. CDR3 sequence (DNA): TGTGCCAGCAGTTTTGACGCAGGGGGAGGTAGTCAGCCCCAGCATTTT. This encodes CASSFDAGGGSQPQHF.

The V call is TRBV5-4, the J call TRBJ2-2; D gene unclear. The CDR3 spans 12 residues. V was clipped by 4 bases and J by 3 bases, with 4 bases between them. In germline, CDR1 is SGHNT, CDR2 YYREEE (reference sequence). Here the CDR3 reads CASSTHTGELFF. The CDR3 bases are TGTGCCAGCAGCACTCACACCGGGGAGCTGTTTTTT.

This chain links TRBV9 with TRBJ2-7; 7 bases align to TRBD1. J was trimmed by 3 bases and V by 3 bases; bases with no gene match: 0. CDR3 length: 12 amino acids. CDR1 is SGDLS and CDR2 is YYNGEE in the germline V gene. CDR3 coding DNA: TGTGCCAGCAGCGCAGGGGGCTACGAGCAGTACTTC. It codes for CASSAGGYEQYF.

The chain combines TRBV15 with TRBJ1-5; D call uncertain. Trimming removed 3 bases at V and 7 bases at J, with 16 bases between. From germline, CDR1 is LNHNV and CDR2 YYDKDF (reference sequence). The CDR3 contains 15 residues. The CDR3: CATSSNVGGWQPQHF. The CDR3 region has the DNA TGTGCCACCAGCAGTAACGTAGGTGGCTGGCAGCCCCAGCATTTT.

This chain joins TRBV21-1 and TRBJ2-1; TRBD2, the D gene given by the table, was not confirmed from the DNA. TRBV21-1 is termed a pseudogene. This CDR3 has 14 residues. This CDR3 is CASSPSGRGNEQFF. Here the CDR3 DNA reads TGTGCCAGCAGCCCTAGCGGGAGAGGCAATGAGCAGTTCTTC.

This clone was counted ten times or more. CDR3 nucleotides: TGCGCCAGCAGCTCATCAGCGGGGGTAACCTACGAGCAGTACTTC. This translates into CASSSSAGVTYEQYF. The V and J genes are TRBV4-1 and TRBJ2-7; 8 nucleotides align to TRBD2. Germline trimming cut 5 bases from V and 2 bases from J; bases unmatched to any gene: 8. The germline gives CDR1 MGHRA, CDR2 YSYEKL. The CDR3 has 15 amino acids.

The chain couples TRBV27 to TRBJ2-1, with a possible D match to TRBD1 (6 bases). From germline, CDR1 is MNHEY and CDR2 SMNVEV (reference sequence). Trimming took off 6 bases at V and 8 bases at J, with 14 bases between the two ends. There are 13 residues in the CDR3. The CDR3 DNA reads as TGTGCCAGCAGCTACAGGGTTGGCTATGAGCAGTTCTTC. It yields the protein CASSYRVGYEQFF.

The chain links TRBV7-8 to TRBJ1-2; no reliable D call. The CDR3 is 14 amino acids. V was shortened by 3 bases and J by 2 bases, with 10 bases between the two germline ends. CDR1 SGHVS and CDR2 FQNEAQ come from the germline V gene. CDR3 nucleotide sequence: TGTGCCAGCAGCTTGTTGCAATCAAACTATGGCTACACCTTC. This gives the protein CASSLLQSNYGYTF.

In its sample, this clone was seen a few times. The rearrangement joins TRBV28 to TRBJ2-2; D gene uncertain. The germline V and J ends were trimmed by 2 bases and 6 bases, with 16 bases remaining between them. Germline CDR1 is MDHEN and CDR2 is SYDVKM. The CDR3 sequence is 16 residues long. CDR3 amino acids: CASSLMASRLAGELFF. In DNA, the CDR3 is TGTGCCAGCAGTTTAATGGCTAGTAGGTTAGCCGGGGAGCTGTTTTTT.

This clone occurred many times. This chain joins TRBV19 and TRBJ2-1; D may be TRBD2 (5 bases). Germline assignment: CDR1 LNHDA and CDR2 SQIVND (reference sequence). This CDR3 spans 16 amino acids. Trimming left V 4 bases short and J 4 bases short, with 17 bases between. Here the CDR3 reads CASSKGQGSGYNEQFF. CDR3 DNA: TGTGCCAGTAGTAAGGGCCAAGGGTCGGGATACAATGAGCAGTTCTTC. Complete variable domain (other parts from reference TRBV19 and TRBJ2-1): DGGITQSPKYLFRKEGQNVTLSCEQNLNHDAMYWYRQDPGQGLRLIYYSQIVNDFQKGDIAEGYSVSREKKESFPLTVTSAQKNPTAFYLCASSKGQGSGYNEQFFGPGTRLTVL.

V gene TRBV7-9 combines with J gene TRBJ2-3, with 14 bases lining up with TRBD2. Looked up from germline, CDR1 is SEHNR and CDR2 is FQNEAQ (reference sequence). The CDR3 sequence is 14 residues long. V lost 8 bases to trimming and J lost 7 bases; unmatched junction nucleotides: 5. The DNA for the CDR3 is TGTGCCAGCGGGACTAGCGGGAGTATAAATACGCAGTATTTT. This sequence encodes CASGTSGSINTQYF.

The chain joins TRBV9 to TRBJ2-5; D gene uncertain. Between the trimmed V and J ends, which lost 4 bases and 4 bases, there was a span of 8 bases. The germline V gene encodes CDR1 SGDLS and CDR2 YYNGEE. The CDR3 is 12 residues long. CDR3 protein: CASSPLGETQYF. In DNA, the CDR3 is TGTGCCAGCAGCCCCCTAGGAGAGACCCAGTACTTC.

This clone was found many times. This chain links TRBV6-1 with TRBJ1-5; tentative D call: TRBD1 (6 bases). Germline V gene data show CDR1 as MNHNS and CDR2 as SASEGT. Between the trimmed V and J ends, which lost 2 bases and 3 bases, there was a span of 11 bases. The CDR3 length is 15 residues. The CDR3 sequence: CASSEPGVLNQPQHF. In DNA form, the CDR3 reads TGTGCCAGCAGTGAACCAGGGGTACTCAATCAGCCCCAGCATTTT.

This clone has only a few counts. The rearrangement uses TRBV12-5 and TRBJ2-2, with D possibly called TRBD1 or TRBD2 (5 bases each). The germline V gene has CDR1 LGHNT and CDR2 FRNRAP. The CDR3 is made up of 16 amino acids. V dropped 1 base and J dropped 2 bases, with 11 bases sitting between them. The CDR3 sequence is CASGLAGTGNTGELFF. The DNA of the CDR3 is TGTGCTAGTGGTTTGGCCGGGACGGGAAACACCGGGGAGCTGTTTTTT.

This chain links TRBV7-2 with TRBJ2-3; no clear D. Germline loops: CDR1 SGHTA, CDR2 FQGNSA. The CDR3 loop spans 14 amino acids. Trimming left V 5 bases short and J 0 bases short, with 9 bases between. The CDR3, as DNA: TGTGCCAGCAGCATGAGGCGTAGCACAGATACGCAGTATTTT. This translates into CASSMRRSTDTQYF.

Only a few counts were recorded for this clone. This chain uses TRBV7-3 with TRBJ2-3; the D gene is possibly TRBD1 (5 bases). Trimming removed 1 base from V and 4 bases from J, with 9 bases in between. Germline CDR1 reads SGHTA; CDR2 reads FQGTGA. There are 14 residues in the CDR3. The CDR3 bases are TGTGCCAGCAGCTTAATCGGCAGGGCAGATACGCAGTATTTT. Protein sequence: CASSLIGRADTQYF.

The chain links TRBV13 to TRBJ1-1; TRBD1 aligns across 8 bases. CDR1 is PRHDT and CDR2 is FYEKMQ in the germline V gene (reference sequence). There are 16 residues in the CDR3. The J segment lost 0 bases and the V segment lost 0 bases, leaving 3 bases of the junction unmatched. This CDR3 is CASSLGTGVVNTEAFF. The DNA for the CDR3 is TGTGCCAGCAGCTTAGGGACAGGGGTAGTGAACACTGAAGCTTTCTTT. The variable domain in full, with the rest retrieved from reference TRBV13 and TRBJ1-1, is AAGVIQSPRHLIKEKRETATLKCYPIPRHDTVYWYQQGPGQDPQFLISFYEKMQSDKGSIPDRFSAQQFSDYHSELNMSSLELGDSALYFCASSLGTGVVNTEAFFGQGTRLTVV.

The chain recombines TRBV29-1 with TRBJ1-1; D not resolved. Germline-derived CDR1 and CDR2 are SQVTM and ANQGSEA. This CDR3 spans 15 amino acids. Trimming cost V 0 bases and J 1 base, with 12 bases left between them. CDR3 in DNA: TGCAGCGTTGAAGATTGGGAGCTTGCGAACACTGAAGCTTTCTTT. Translating gives CSVEDWELANTEAFF.

This clone was picked up a small number of times. Distinct nucleotide sequences in the sample also encode this CDR3. This chain uses TRBV7-9 with TRBJ1-5; the D gene is possibly TRBD1 (5 bases). This CDR3 contains 12 residues. Germline loops: CDR1 SEHNR, CDR2 FQNEAQ (reference sequence). Between the trimmed V and J ends, which lost 1 base and 7 bases, there was a span of 5 bases. CDR3 sequence (DNA): TGTGCCAGCAGCTTAGGGACACAGCCCCAGCATTTT. Translation: CASSLGTQPQHF.